This T cell receptor beta chain was observed in a study of blood T cell repertoires in COVID-19. At the level of the study: Spain, Italy and the United States supplied samples that represented acute and convalescent COVID-19. Sources were T cells, B-cell-depleted T cells, or PBMCs; the material itself was cDNA or gDNA.

This clone was detected only a few times. In the source study's methods: Quantification of nucleated cells was approximated via reference gene primer amplification. Sequencing used immunoSEQ multiplex PCR; TCRdb keeps in-frame clones, though not all of them. V and J calls and clone size come straight from that table; D and trimming were deduced from the DNA. The sample lists tens of thousands of clones, approximately 83% occurring once. Germline V gene sequence: CDR1 KGHSH, CDR2 LQKENI. Losses at the gene ends were 8 bases for V and 2 bases for J; bases not matched to a gene: 8. This CDR3 has 15 residues.

This sequence joins TRBV18 and TRBJ2-2; TRBD1 matches at 7 bases. The sequence derives from a woman in her 70s with acute or convalescent COVID-19. Sequenced: peripheral blood. This chain's CDR3 is CASGPGTANTGELFF. The CDR3 region has the DNA TGTGCCAGCGGCCCCGGGACAGCAAACACCGGGGAGCTGTTTTTT.